The clone carrying this T cell receptor beta chain was found a few times. Its antigen is undetermined. The sample is drawn from a study of cytomegalovirus exposure and HLA in healthy donors. Study in general: Per a later analysis, the 666 first-cohort and 120 validation repertoires shared one platform.

Only in-frame clones appear in the TCRdb table, and some are missing; sequencing was by immunoSEQ multiplex PCR. The sample contains 200,000 or so clones, roughly 84% of which appear only once. Regarding the study as a whole: It was reported that the classifier diagnosed cytomegalovirus status with high specificity and sensitivity in both the original and validation cohorts. Testing in vitro showed a few CMV-associated chains specific for CMV antigens.

J gave up 8 bases and V 0 bases, and 7 bases lay outside the gene matches. Germline assignment: CDR1 SEHNR and CDR2 FQNEAQ (reference sequence). CDR3 length equals 16 residues. The TCR sequence derives from a woman under 40 in good health and CMV-seropositive. The specimen was PBMCs. This chain uses TRBV7-9 with TRBJ1-4, with 9 bases lining up with TRBD1. The CDR3 is CASSLAGTGSEEKLFF. The CDR3 DNA follows: TGTGCCAGCAGCTTAGCCGGGACAGGGAGTGAAGAAAAACTGTTTTTT.